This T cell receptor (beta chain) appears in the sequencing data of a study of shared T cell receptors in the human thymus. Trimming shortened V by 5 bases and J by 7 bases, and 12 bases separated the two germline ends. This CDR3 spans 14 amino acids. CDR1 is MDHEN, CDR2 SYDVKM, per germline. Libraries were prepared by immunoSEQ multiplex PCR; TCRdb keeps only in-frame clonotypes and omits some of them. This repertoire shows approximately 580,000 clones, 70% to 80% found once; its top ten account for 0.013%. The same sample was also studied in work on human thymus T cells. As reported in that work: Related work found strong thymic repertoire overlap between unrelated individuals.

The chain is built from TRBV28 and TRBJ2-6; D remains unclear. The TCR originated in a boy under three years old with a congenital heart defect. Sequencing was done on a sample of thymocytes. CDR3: CASSPPRGANVLTF. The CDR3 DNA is TGTGCCAGCAGTCCCCCTAGAGGTGCCAACGTCCTGACTTTC.